This entry describes one TCR beta chain. Its antigen is not yet known. No base qualities exist here, and no much larger clone lies one base off it. The data were taken from a study of OX40 agonist ivuxolimab in advanced cancers. In terms of the full investigation: Ivuxolimab was an agonistic, fully human IgG2 monoclonal antibody directed against OX40 (CD134), a costimulatory receptor. Intravenous ivuxolimab was administered to patients every 2 weeks at six dose levels: 0.01, 0.1, 0.3, 1.5, 3 and 10 mg/kg. Of the 50 to 55 dose-escalation patients, hepatocellular carcinoma was present in about 20, melanoma in around 15, renal cell carcinoma in 9 and head and neck cancer in 9. In the dose-escalation cohort, roughly 82% of patients were male, and the mean age was roughly 60 years with a range of about 20 to 80. Patients were allowed to have had prior anti-PD-1, anti-PD-L1 or anti-CTLA-4 therapy, and approximately 40% of the dose-escalation patients had been treated with checkpoint inhibitors. Partial responses occurred in three dose-escalation patients, of whom one had hepatocellular carcinoma and two had cutaneous melanoma. The purpose of peripheral TCRbeta sequencing was to test whether ivuxolimab changed TCR sequence diversity and led to clonal T-cell expansion. The paper describes the monotherapy dose-escalation part (N ≈ 52 patients) of the phase I trial of ivuxolimab.

The study at large found these results: In partial responders in the 0.1-3.0 mg/kg groups, normalized peripheral clonal expansion was found to be among the lowest, especially among CD8+ T cells. At doses of 0.1 to 3.0 mg/kg, clonal expansion of both CD4+ and CD8+ blood T cells was observed from baseline to week 6. On average, CD8+ T cells showed more expanded clones than CD4+ T cells after ivuxolimab. The antigen specificity of the peripheral T cells that underwent clonal expansion was not determined. Low levels of normalized T-cell clonal expansion were also seen in some patients who did not respond.

Genomic DNA was extracted from sorted cells for sequencing of the TCRbeta CDR3 region. The immunoSEQ Assay was used for sequencing of TCRbeta CDR3 regions. TCRdb limited this immuneACCESS table to in-frame rearrangements with V and J called. A share of clones is missing; checked studies link under half to unresolved V genes, and the rest is unexplained. The sample table contains approximately 40,000 clones; only one count was recorded for about 90% of them. The ten largest clones add up to roughly 9% of the sample. The trial excluded patients who had a history of autoimmune disease or were on systemic immunosuppression. Peripheral blood for TCR sequencing was drawn from every dose cohort at baseline, at cycle 4 day 1 and at cycle 7 day 1. The samples were drawn from a first-in-human, open-label, multicenter phase I dose-escalation trial of ivuxolimab. Adults with locally advanced or metastatic head and neck squamous cell, hepatocellular, melanoma or renal cell carcinoma were enrolled in the trial. Before TCR sequencing, CD4+ and CD8+ T cells were separately sorted from peripheral blood.

CDR1 and CDR2 (MNHEY, SVGAGI) derive from the germline V gene. Spanning cysteine to phenylalanine, the CDR3 consists of 14 amino acids. Only CDR3 DNA remains: 42 bases, in frame from the first base. Cut back by 6 bases and 0 bases, the V and J ends lie 10 bases apart. Sequences were derived from CD4+ or CD8+ T cells sorted from blood, sampled in a trial of the OX40 agonist ivuxolimab. The sequence derives from an adult with an advanced solid tumor such as melanoma, head and neck, liver or kidney cancer. The rearrangement joined TRBV6-5 to TRBJ2-3, with TRBD1 as a weak D call on 6 bases. The DNA sequence reads TGTGCCAGCAGCTCTACAGGGAGCACAGATACGCAGTATTTT. This gives the protein CASSSTGSTDTQYF.